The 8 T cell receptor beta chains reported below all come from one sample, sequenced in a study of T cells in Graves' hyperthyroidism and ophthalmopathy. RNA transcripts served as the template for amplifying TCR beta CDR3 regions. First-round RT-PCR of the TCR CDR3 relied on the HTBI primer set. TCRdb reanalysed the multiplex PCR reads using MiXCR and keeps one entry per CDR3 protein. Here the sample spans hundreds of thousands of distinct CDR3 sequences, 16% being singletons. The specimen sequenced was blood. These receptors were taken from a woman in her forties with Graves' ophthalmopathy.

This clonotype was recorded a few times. This chain's CDR3 is CAWSVHASGANVLTF. The CDR3, as DNA: TGTGCCTGGAGTGTACACGCCTCTGGGGCCAACGTCCTGACTTTC. This chain joins TRBV30 and TRBJ2-6; the D is unclear. The length of the CDR3 is 15 residues. Germline values: CDR1 GTSNPN, CDR2 SVGIG (reference sequence). V lost 0 bases to trimming and J lost 0 bases, with 6 bases between them.

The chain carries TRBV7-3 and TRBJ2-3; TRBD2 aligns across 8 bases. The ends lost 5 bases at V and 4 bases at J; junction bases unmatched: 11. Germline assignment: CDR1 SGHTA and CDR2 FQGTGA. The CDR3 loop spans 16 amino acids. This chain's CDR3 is CASSRRGGGPSDTQYF. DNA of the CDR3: TGTGCCAGCAGCCGACGGGGGGGGGGGCCGTCAGATACGCAGTATTTT.

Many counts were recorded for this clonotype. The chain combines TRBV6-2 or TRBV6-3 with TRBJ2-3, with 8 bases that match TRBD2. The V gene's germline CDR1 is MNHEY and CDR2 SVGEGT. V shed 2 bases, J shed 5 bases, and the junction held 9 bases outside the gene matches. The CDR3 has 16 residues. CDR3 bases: TGTGCCAGCAGTTACGGGAGCGGGAGCGGGGAAGATACGCAGTATTTT. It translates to CASSYGSGSGEDTQYF.

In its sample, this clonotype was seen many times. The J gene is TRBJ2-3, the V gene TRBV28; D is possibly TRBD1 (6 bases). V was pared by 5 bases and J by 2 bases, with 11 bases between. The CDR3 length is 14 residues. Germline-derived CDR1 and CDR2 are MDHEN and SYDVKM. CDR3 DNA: TGTGCCAGCAGTCTGGACAGTTCCACAGATACGCAGTATTTT. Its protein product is CASSLDSSTDTQYF.

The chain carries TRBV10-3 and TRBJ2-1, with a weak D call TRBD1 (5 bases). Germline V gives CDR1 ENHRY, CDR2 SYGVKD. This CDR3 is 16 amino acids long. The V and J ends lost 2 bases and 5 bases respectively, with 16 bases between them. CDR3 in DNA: TGTGCCATCAGTGAGACCCCTGCAGGGTTTGACAATGAGCAGTTCTTC. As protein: CAISETPAGFDNEQFF.

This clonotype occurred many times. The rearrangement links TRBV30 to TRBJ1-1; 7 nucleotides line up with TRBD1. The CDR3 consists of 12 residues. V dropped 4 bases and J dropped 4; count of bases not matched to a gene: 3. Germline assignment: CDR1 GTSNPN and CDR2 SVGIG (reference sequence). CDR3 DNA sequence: TGTGCCTGGACTTGGACAGGCACTGAAGCTTTCTTT. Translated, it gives CAWTWTGTEAFF. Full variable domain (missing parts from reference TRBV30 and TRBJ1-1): SQTIHQWPATLVQPVGSPLSLECTVEGTSNPNLYWYRQAAGRGLQLLFYSVGIGQISSEVPQNLSASRPQDRQFILSSKKLLLSDSGFYLCAWTWTGTEAFFGQGTRLTVV.

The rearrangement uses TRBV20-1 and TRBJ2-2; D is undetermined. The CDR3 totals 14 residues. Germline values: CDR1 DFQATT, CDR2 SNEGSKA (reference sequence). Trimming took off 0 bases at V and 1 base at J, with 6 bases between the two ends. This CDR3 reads CSARDHRNTGELFF. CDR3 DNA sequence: TGCAGTGCTAGAGATCATCGGAACACCGGGGAGCTGTTTTTT.

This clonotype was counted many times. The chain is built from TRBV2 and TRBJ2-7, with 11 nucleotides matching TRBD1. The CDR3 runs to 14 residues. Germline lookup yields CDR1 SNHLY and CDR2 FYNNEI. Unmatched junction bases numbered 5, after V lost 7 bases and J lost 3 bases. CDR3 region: CASTSGTGGYEQYF. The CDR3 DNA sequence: TGTGCCAGCACCTCCGGGACAGGGGGCTACGAGCAGTACTTC.